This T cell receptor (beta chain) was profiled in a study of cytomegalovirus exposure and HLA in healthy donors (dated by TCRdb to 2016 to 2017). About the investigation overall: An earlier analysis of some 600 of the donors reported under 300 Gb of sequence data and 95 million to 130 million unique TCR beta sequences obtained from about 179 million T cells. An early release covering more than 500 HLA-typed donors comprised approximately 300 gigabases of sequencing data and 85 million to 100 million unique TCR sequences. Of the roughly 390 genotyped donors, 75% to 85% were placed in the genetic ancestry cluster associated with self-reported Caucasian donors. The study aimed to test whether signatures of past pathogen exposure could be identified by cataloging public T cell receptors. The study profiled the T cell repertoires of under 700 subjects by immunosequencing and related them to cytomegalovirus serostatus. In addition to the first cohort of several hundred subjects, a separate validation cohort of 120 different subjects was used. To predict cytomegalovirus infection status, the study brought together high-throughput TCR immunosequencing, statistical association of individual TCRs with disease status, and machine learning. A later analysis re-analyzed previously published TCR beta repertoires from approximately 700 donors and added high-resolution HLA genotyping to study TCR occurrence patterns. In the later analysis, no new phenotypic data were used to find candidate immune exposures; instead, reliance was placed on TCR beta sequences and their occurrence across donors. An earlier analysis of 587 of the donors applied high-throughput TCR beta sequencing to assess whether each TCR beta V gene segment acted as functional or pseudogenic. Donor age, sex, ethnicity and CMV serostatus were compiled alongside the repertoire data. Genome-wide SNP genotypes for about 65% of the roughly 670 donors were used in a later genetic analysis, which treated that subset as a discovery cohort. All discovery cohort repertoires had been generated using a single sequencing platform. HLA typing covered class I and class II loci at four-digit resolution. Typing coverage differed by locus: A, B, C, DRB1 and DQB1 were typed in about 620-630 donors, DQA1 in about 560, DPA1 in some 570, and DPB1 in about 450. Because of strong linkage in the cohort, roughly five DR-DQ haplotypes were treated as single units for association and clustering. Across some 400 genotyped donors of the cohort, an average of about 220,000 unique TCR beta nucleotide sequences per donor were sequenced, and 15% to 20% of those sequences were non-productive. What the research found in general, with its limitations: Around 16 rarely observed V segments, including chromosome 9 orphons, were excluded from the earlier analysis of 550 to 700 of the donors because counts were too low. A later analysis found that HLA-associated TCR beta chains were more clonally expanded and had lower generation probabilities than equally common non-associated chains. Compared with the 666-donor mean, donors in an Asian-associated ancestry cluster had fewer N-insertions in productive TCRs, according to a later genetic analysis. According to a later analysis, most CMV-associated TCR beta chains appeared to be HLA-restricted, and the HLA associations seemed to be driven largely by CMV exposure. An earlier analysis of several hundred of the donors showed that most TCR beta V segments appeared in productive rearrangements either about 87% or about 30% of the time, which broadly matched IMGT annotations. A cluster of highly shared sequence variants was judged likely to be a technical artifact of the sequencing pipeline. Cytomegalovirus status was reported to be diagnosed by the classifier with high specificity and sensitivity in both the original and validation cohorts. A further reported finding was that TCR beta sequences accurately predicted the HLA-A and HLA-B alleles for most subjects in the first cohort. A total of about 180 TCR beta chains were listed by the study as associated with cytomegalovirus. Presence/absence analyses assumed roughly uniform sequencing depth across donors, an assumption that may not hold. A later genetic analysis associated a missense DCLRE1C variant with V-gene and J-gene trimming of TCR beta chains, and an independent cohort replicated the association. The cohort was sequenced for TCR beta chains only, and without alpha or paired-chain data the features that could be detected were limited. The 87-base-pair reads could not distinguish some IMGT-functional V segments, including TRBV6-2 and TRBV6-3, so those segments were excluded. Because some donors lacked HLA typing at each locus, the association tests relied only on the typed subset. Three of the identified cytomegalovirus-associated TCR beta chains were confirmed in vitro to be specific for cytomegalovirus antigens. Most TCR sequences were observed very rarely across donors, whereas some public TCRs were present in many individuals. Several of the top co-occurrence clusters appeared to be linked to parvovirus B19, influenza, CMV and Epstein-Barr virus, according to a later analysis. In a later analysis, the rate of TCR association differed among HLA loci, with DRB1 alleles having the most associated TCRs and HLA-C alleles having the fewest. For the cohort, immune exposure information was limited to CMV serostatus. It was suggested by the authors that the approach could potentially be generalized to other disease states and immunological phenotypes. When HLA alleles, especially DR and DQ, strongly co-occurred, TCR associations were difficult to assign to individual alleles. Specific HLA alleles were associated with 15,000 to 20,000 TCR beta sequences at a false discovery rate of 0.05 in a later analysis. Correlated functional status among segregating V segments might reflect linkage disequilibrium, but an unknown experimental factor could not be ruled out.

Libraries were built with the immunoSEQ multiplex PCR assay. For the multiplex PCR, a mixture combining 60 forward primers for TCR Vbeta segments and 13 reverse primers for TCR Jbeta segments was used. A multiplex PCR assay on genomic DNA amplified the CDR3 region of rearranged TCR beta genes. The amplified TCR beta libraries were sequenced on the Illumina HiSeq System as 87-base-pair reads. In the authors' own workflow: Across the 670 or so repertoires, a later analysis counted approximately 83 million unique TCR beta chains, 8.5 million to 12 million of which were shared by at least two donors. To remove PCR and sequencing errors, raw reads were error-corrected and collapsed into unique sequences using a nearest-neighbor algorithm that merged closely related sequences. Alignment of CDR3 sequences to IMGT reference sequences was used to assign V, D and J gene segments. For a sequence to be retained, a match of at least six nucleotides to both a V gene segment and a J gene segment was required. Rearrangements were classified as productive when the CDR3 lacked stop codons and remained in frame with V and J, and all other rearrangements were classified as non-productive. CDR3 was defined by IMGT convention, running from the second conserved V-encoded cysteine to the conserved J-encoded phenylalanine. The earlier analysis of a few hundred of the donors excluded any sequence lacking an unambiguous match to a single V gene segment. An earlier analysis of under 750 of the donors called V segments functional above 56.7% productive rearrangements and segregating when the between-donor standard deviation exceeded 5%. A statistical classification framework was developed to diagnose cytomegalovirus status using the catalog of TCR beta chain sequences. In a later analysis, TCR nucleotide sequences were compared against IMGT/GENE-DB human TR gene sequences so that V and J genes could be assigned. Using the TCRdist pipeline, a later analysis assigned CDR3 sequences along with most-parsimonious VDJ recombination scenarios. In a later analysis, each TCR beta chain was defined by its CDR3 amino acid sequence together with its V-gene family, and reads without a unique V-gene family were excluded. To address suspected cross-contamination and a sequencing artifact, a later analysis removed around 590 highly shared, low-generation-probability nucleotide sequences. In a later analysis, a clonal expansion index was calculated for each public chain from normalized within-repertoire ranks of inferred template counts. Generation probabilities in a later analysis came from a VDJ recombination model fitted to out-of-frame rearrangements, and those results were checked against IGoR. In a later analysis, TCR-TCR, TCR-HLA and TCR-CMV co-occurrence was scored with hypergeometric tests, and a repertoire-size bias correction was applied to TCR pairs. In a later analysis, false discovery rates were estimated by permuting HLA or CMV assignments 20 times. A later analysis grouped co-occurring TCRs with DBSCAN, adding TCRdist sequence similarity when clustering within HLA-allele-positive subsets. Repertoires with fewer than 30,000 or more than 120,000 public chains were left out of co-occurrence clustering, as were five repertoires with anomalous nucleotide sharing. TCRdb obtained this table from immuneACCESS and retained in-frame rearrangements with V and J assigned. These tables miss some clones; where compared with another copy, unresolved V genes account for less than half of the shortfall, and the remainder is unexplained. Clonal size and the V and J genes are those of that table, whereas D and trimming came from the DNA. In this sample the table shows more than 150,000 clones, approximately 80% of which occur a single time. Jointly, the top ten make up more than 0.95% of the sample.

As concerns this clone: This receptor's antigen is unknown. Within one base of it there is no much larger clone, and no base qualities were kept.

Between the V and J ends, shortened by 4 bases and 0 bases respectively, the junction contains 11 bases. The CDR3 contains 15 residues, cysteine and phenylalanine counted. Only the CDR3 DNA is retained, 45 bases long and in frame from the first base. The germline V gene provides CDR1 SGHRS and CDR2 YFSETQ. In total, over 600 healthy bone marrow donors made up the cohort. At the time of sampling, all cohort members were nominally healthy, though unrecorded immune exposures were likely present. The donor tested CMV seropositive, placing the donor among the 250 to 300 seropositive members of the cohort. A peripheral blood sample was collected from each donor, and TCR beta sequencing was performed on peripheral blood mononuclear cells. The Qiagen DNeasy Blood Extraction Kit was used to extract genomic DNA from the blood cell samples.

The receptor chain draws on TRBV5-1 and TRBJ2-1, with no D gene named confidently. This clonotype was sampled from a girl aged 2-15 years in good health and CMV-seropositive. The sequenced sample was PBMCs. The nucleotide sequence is TGCGCCAGCAGCCCGTCAGCGCTCTCCTACAATGAGCAGTTCTTC. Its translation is CASSPSALSYNEQFF.